A single sample gave rise to the 11 T cell receptor beta chains below, sequenced in a study of technical replicates of blood from a few donors (TCRdb year 2017). Library prep was done by the immunoSEQ multiplex PCR assay. TCRdb holds this immuneACCESS table with in-frame rearrangements only. Some clones are missing; in checked studies, unresolved V genes explain under half, and the rest has no known cause. This sample lists about 13,000 clones; 80% to 90% were detected once. The ten largest account for roughly 11% of the sample. Material: PBMCs. The source is a human donor in good health.

The chain employs TRBV7-9 and TRBJ2-1, with 7 bases identical to TRBD2. CDR3 length equals 15 residues. V shed 5 bases, J shed 0 bases, and the junction held 4 bases outside the gene matches. Germline-derived CDR1 and CDR2 are SEHNR and FQNEAQ (reference sequence). The CDR3 DNA reads TGTGCCAGCAGCGCGGGAGCGAGCTCCTACAATGAGCAGTTCTTC. Amino acid sequence: CASSAGASSYNEQFF.

The V call is TRBV5-1, the J call TRBJ2-2; 7 bases match TRBD2. The CDR3 loop spans 15 amino acids. V lost 4 bases, J lost 1 base, and 4 bases stayed unmatched. Per the germline V gene, CDR1 is SGHRS and CDR2 is YFSETQ. This CDR3 reads CASSLAEGNTGELFF. DNA of the CDR3: TGCGCCAGCAGCCTAGCGGAGGGGAACACCGGGGAGCTGTTTTTT.

The rearrangement joins TRBV6-5 to TRBJ1-2; 8 positions agree with TRBD1. Germline CDR1 reads MNHEY; CDR2 reads SVGAGI. V shed 6 bases and J 11 bases; nucleotides not matched to a gene: 17. The CDR3 is 15 amino acids. This CDR3 is CASSHAVRDRQNYTF. The CDR3 nucleotides read TGTGCCAGCAGCCACGCCGTTAGGGACAGGCAAAATTACACCTTC.

This clone was seen a handful of times. This chain joins TRBV13 and TRBJ1-2; D gene ambiguous. The V end lost 1 base, the J end lost 2 bases, and 11 bases lay between the germline ends. The V gene's germline CDR1 is PRHDT and CDR2 FYEKMQ (reference sequence). This CDR3 spans 15 amino acids. The CDR3 coding sequence is TGTGCCAGCAGCTTAGTGAATACCAGGAACTATGGCTACACCTTC. It yields the protein CASSLVNTRNYGYTF.

This chain uses TRBV7-9 with TRBJ2-7; 10 nucleotides align to TRBD1. Germline V gene sequence: CDR1 SEHNR, CDR2 FQNEAQ (reference sequence). V trimming: 4 bases; J trimming: 6 bases; junction bases outside the gene matches: 9. CDR3 size: 15 residues. The CDR3: CASSSGRDRGREQYF. CDR3 nucleotides: TGTGCCAGCAGCTCAGGAAGGGACAGGGGACGCGAGCAGTACTTC.

The rearrangement links TRBV7-2 to TRBJ2-1; TRBD2 is a possible D gene (6 bases). V shed 3 bases and J shed 5 bases, with 11 bases lying between them. Germline lookup yields CDR1 SGHTA and CDR2 FQGNSA. CDR3 length: 14 amino acids. The CDR3 loop is CASSFNLANNEQFF. The CDR3 region has the DNA TGTGCCAGCAGCTTCAACCTAGCGAACAATGAGCAGTTCTTC.

This chain links TRBV10-2 with TRBJ2-3; 7 bases align to TRBD2. This CDR3 region has 15 residues. Losses at the gene ends were 10 bases for V and 2 bases for J; bases not matched to a gene: 12. The germline gives CDR1 WSHSY, CDR2 SAAADI. In nucleotides, the CDR3 is TGCGCCACCCGTGGGGAGGGAGAGGCCACAGATACGCAGTATTTT. It codes for CATRGEGEATDTQYF.

The CDR3 region is CASSDRDTQETQYF. The CDR3 bases are TGCGCCAGCAGTGACCGGGACACCCAAGAGACCCAGTACTTC. V is TRBV10-1 and J is TRBJ2-5; TRBD1 might be the D (6 bases). Germline assignment: CDR1 WNHNN and CDR2 SYGVQD (reference sequence). The CDR3 runs 14 residues. V lost 3 bases and J 1 base, leaving 9 bases between the germline ends.

The rearrangement links TRBV29-1 to TRBJ2-1; D may be TRBD2 (6 bases). The V end lost 0 bases, the J end lost 1 base, and 7 bases lay between the germline ends. The CDR3 contains 14 residues. Germline V gives CDR1 SQVTM, CDR2 ANQGSEA. CDR3 DNA sequence: TGCAGCGTTGAAGAGAGCGGGTCCTACAATGAGCAGTTCTTC. Its protein is CSVEESGSYNEQFF.

The chain is built from TRBV4-2 and TRBJ1-3; possible D gene TRBD1, 5 bases. V was cut by 3 bases and J by 1 base, with 19 bases left in between. Per germline, CDR1 LGHNA and CDR2 YNFKEQ. The length of the CDR3 is 18 residues. CDR3 loop: CASSQLPAGLGSGNTIYF. The CDR3, as DNA: TGTGCCAGCAGCCAGTTACCAGCGGGACTAGGTTCTGGAAACACCATATATTTT.

The rearrangement uses TRBV6-1 and TRBJ1-4; D gene ambiguous. V was shortened by 6 bases and J by 4 bases, with 15 bases between the two germline ends. Germline CDR1 is MNHNS and CDR2 is SASEGT. This CDR3 is built from 15 residues. CDR3 nucleotides: TGTGCCAGCAGGCCGGGTCGGCTAAATAATGAAAAACTGTTTTTT. It codes for CASRPGRLNNEKLFF.